Sequencing of this T cell receptor beta chain was carried out in a study of blood T cells in healthy people across ages. The germline V gene encodes CDR1 SGHVS and CDR2 FQNEAQ. The V and J ends lost 2 bases and 4 bases respectively, with 9 bases between them. The CDR3 covers 14 residues. With a J-beta primer mix and a sample-barcoded 5' primer, a second PCR ran roughly 6 to 11 cycles. TCRdb reanalysed the 5' RACE reads using MiXCR and keeps one entry per CDR3 protein. This sample has about 720,000 distinct CDR3 sequences; approximately 25% occur once, and the top ten carry under 4.5%. This clonotype turned up a few times. These data were likewise used in another study, on T cells of mothers and their children. As reported in that work: Primer M1S, used in the second PCR, introduced sample barcodes and 2-4 random nucleotides.

This sequence joins TRBV7-8 and TRBJ2-1; D possibly uses TRBD1 or TRBD2 (5 bases each). The receptor was derived from a boy aged 5 to 17 in good health. The sequenced sample consisted of blood. For the CDR3, the DNA is TGTGCCAGCAGCTTAATGAGGGGATACAATGAGCAGTTCTTC. Amino acid sequence: CASSLMRGYNEQFF. Variable domain in full (rest from reference TRBV7-8 and TRBJ2-1): GAGVSQSPRYKVAKRGQDVALRCDPISGHVSLFWYQQALGQGPEFLTYFQNEAQLDKSGLPSDRFFAERPEGSVSTLKIQRTQQEDSAVYLCASSLMRGYNEQFFGPGTRLTVL.